The 32 T cell receptor beta chains below were found in one sample sequenced in a study of blood T cell repertoires in COVID-19. Clones were read by immunoSEQ multiplex PCR, and TCRdb kept only the in-frame ones, dropping some. The repertoire holds some 150,000 clones, with roughly 80% as singletons. The sample consisted of peripheral blood. The source of these receptors is a woman aged 45-59 years with active or convalescent COVID-19.

The chain couples TRBV21-1 to TRBJ2-4; the table's TRBD2 call for D was not verified on the DNA. TRBV21-1 constitutes a pseudogene. The CDR3 is 16 amino acids. DNA of the CDR3: TGTGCCAGCAGCAAAATTGGAGGGAGAACCAAAAACATTCAGTACTTC. Its protein product is CASSKIGGRTKNIQYF.

CDR3 residues: CASRRDRNNEQFF. The CDR3 region has the DNA TGTGCCAGCAGGAGGGACAGAAACAATGAGCAGTTCTTC. This sequence joins TRBV6-5 and TRBJ2-1, with TRBD1 identical over 7 bases. Germline CDR1 and CDR2: MNHEY and SVGAGI. This CDR3 spans 13 amino acids. Trimming cost V 6 bases and J 5 bases; bases outside gene matches: 4.

The chain is built from TRBV6-6 and TRBJ2-1; 8 nucleotides line up with TRBD2. This CDR3 contains 12 residues. With V trimmed by 8 bases and J by 9 bases, 6 bases remained unmatched. CDR1 is MNHNY and CDR2 is SVGAGI in the germline V gene (reference sequence). The CDR3 coding sequence is TGTGCCAGCCAGTCGGGAGGGCTTGAGCAGTTCTTC. It encodes CASQSGGLEQFF.

CDR3 nucleotide sequence: TGTGCCAGCAGTTCAAAGCGGGGGCCCTACAATGAGCAGTTCTTC. Protein product: CASSSKRGPYNEQFF. This sequence joins TRBV11-3 and TRBJ2-1, with 8 positions matching TRBD2. Germline V gene sequence: CDR1 SGHNT, CDR2 YENEEA. The CDR3 sequence is 15 residues long. Trimming took 6 bases from V and 2 from J; bases not matched to a gene: 6.

The CDR3 DNA is TGTGCCAGCTCACCGTTGACGGAGCTTAACTATGGCTACACCTTC. Translation gives CASSPLTELNYGYTF. V and J are TRBV18 and TRBJ1-2; D is undetermined. The germline gives CDR1 KGHSH, CDR2 LQKENI. V was trimmed by 3 bases and J by 1 base, leaving 12 bases between them. The CDR3 has 15 residues. Looking up the rest from reference TRBV18 and TRBJ1-2 gives the full variable domain: NAGVMQNPRHLVRRRGQEARLRCSPMKGHSHVYWYRQLPEEGLKFMVYLQKENIIDESGMPKERFSAEFPKEGPSILRIQQVVRGDSAAYFCASSPLTELNYGYTFGSGTRLTVV.

The rearrangement links TRBV19 to TRBJ1-2, with D tentatively TRBD1 (5 bases). Germline V gene lookup returns CDR1 LNHDA and CDR2 SQIVND (reference sequence). The CDR3 is made up of 14 amino acids. Trimming removed 3 bases at V and 4 bases at J, with 12 bases between. The CDR3 DNA sequence: TGTGCCAGTAGTATTTGGGGCAGGGCCTATGGCTACACCTTC. Amino acid sequence: CASSIWGRAYGYTF.

The genes are TRBV28 and TRBJ1-1; 9 nucleotides agree with TRBD1. CDR1 and CDR2 (germline): MDHEN, SYDVKM. The CDR3 is made up of 15 amino acids. Trimming cost V 5 bases and J 0 bases; bases outside gene matches: 4. CDR3 bases: TGTGCCAGCAGTCTGACAGGGGGGATGAACACTGAAGCTTTCTTT. Its translation is CASSLTGGMNTEAFF.

This clone was counted a single time. The CDR3 sequence is CASSYSSSGELGGQFF. CDR3 in DNA: TGTGCCAGCAGTTACTCGTCTAGCGGGGAGCTCGGGGGGCAGTTCTTC. The chain employs TRBV6-6 and TRBJ2-1; 9 bases line up with TRBD2. This CDR3 is built from 16 residues. Losses at the gene ends were 0 bases for V and 12 bases for J; bases not matched to a gene: 12. Germline V gene lookup returns CDR1 MNHNY and CDR2 SVGAGI (reference sequence).

The CDR3 DNA follows: TGTGCCAGCAGCCGAGAGACAGCTGAAAAACTGTTTTTT. Translation: CASSRETAEKLFF. This rearrangement joins TRBV14 to TRBJ1-4; D possibly corresponds to TRBD1 (5 bases). V lost 4 bases and J lost 7, with 10 bases in between. Germline V gene data show CDR1 as SGHDN and CDR2 as FVKESK. This CDR3 has 13 residues.

This clone was seen once. This chain uses TRBV2 with TRBJ1-2; 9 nucleotides align to TRBD1. The germline CDR1 and CDR2 sequences are SNHLY and FYNNEI. V lost 6 bases and J lost 3; bases outside the gene matches: 11. This CDR3 region has 16 residues. CDR3 DNA: TGTGCCAGCAGGGCTGGACAGGGGAGGTTGGACTATGGCTACACCTTC. Translated, it gives CASRAGQGRLDYGYTF. Supplemented by reference TRBV2 and TRBJ1-2, the full variable domain reads EPEVTQTPSHQVTQMGQEVILRCVPISNHLYFYWYRQILGQKVEFLVSFYNNEISEKSEIFDDQFSVERPDGSNFTLKIRSTKLEDSAMYFCASRAGQGRLDYGYTFGSGTRLTVV.

The genes are TRBV28 and TRBJ2-7; 7 nucleotides align to TRBD2. Germline CDR1 reads MDHEN; CDR2 reads SYDVKM. CDR3 length equals 13 residues. Trimming cost V 3 bases and J 7 bases; bases outside gene matches: 6. Here the CDR3 DNA reads TGTGCCAGCAGTTTTGGGAGGGTGGGTGAGCAGTACTTC. Amino acid sequence: CASSFGRVGEQYF. The full variable domain, completed using reference TRBV28 and TRBJ2-7, is DVKVTQSSRYLVKRTGEKVFLECVQDMDHENMFWYRQDPGLGLRLIYFSYDVKMKEKGDIPEGYSVSREKKERFSLILESASTNQTSMYLCASSFGRVGEQYFGPGTRLTVT.

The J gene is TRBJ2-1, the V gene TRBV7-8; 9 bases map to TRBD2. The germline V gene has CDR1 SGHVS and CDR2 FQNEAQ. Losses at the gene ends were 5 bases for V and 9 bases for J; bases not matched to a gene: 11. This CDR3 has 15 amino acids. The CDR3, as DNA: TGTGCCAGCAGCGCTAGCGGGACAGTACGTAGTGAGCAGTTCTTC. This sequence encodes CASSASGTVRSEQFF.

The V gene is TRBV2, the J gene TRBJ1-3; 10 bases agree with TRBD1. The J segment lost 3 bases and the V segment lost 4 bases, leaving 3 bases of the junction unmatched. CDR1 SNHLY and CDR2 FYNNEI come from the germline V gene. This CDR3 is built from 15 residues. CDR3 nucleotides: TGTGCCAGCAGTGGAGACAGGGGGCTTGGAAACACCATATATTTT. This sequence encodes CASSGDRGLGNTIYF.

The V and J genes are TRBV28 and TRBJ2-5; 8 nucleotides match TRBD1. The CDR3 has 15 amino acids. Trimming removed 7 bases from V and 3 bases from J; junction bases left unmatched: 10. CDR1 and CDR2 (germline): MDHEN, SYDVKM. The CDR3 spells CASKKLDRAKETQYF. In DNA form, the CDR3 reads TGTGCCAGCAAAAAATTGGACAGGGCTAAAGAGACCCAGTACTTC.

This clone has at least ten counts. The chain couples TRBV7-8 to TRBJ2-2; tentative D call: TRBD2 (6 bases). The CDR3 has 15 amino acids. The ends were cut back, 5 bases at V and 2 bases at J, with 12 bases in the middle. CDR1 is SGHVS, CDR2 FQNEAQ, per germline. CDR3 protein: CASSPWAGNTGELFF. In nucleotides, the CDR3 is TGTGCCAGCAGCCCCTGGGCGGGAAACACCGGGGAGCTGTTTTTT.

The chain uses TRBV10-3 and TRBJ1-1; 7 bases match TRBD1. The CDR3 loop spans 14 amino acids. The germline V gene has CDR1 ENHRY and CDR2 SYGVKD. Trimming took 10 bases from V and 3 from J; bases not matched to a gene: 11. CDR3 nucleotide sequence: TGTGCCAGCATGTGGCGGGACAGAGACACTGAAGCTTTCTTT. Translating gives CASMWRDRDTEAFF.

This clone was found many times. The genes are TRBV7-9 and TRBJ2-4, with D possibly TRBD1 on 5 matching bases. Germline V CDR1 and CDR2: SEHNR, FQNEAQ (reference sequence). The CDR3 consists of 18 residues. The V gene lost 0 bases and the J gene lost 8 bases, with 23 bases spanning the gap. In DNA, the CDR3 is TGTGCCAGCAGCTTAGCTGGGGCAGGTCACCTTACCGTGGACATTCAGTACTTC. Its translation: CASSLAGAGHLTVDIQYF.

V and J are TRBV10-3 and TRBJ1-2; 11 bases align to TRBD1. This CDR3 comprises 18 residues. V trimming: 3 bases; J trimming: 0 bases; junction bases outside the gene matches: 9. The germline V gene encodes CDR1 ENHRY and CDR2 SYGVKD. CDR3 sequence reads: CAISDLGQGELANYGYTF. The CDR3 nucleotides read TGTGCCATCAGTGACCTGGGACAGGGGGAGTTAGCTAACTATGGCTACACCTTC.

The chain couples TRBV29-1 to TRBJ2-6; 12 positions match TRBD2. CDR1 is SQVTM, CDR2 ANQGSEA, per germline. With V trimmed by 7 bases and J by 0 bases, 7 bases remained unmatched. The CDR3 extends over 17 amino acids. CDR3 region: CSAELAGGPSGANVLTF. DNA for the CDR3: TGCAGCGCCGAACTAGCGGGAGGTCCCTCTGGGGCCAACGTCCTGACTTTC.

This clone has a handful of counts. The V gene is TRBV3-1 (or the pseudogene TRBV3-2), the J gene TRBJ1-1; D call uncertain. V was trimmed by 3 bases and J by 5 bases, leaving 7 bases between them. Germline loops: CDR1 LGHDT, CDR2 YNNKEL (reference sequence). The CDR3 length is 12 residues. CDR3 region: CASSHTGTEAFF. The CDR3, as DNA: TGTGCCAGCAGCCACACCGGGACTGAAGCTTTCTTT.

The genes are TRBV30 and TRBJ1-6, with D possibly matching TRBD1 (5 bases). Germline CDR1 and CDR2: GTSNPN and SVGIG (reference sequence). V dropped 1 base and J dropped 5 bases, with 12 bases sitting between them. This CDR3 spans 15 amino acids. The CDR3 DNA follows: TGTGCCTGGAGTGCCGACAGAATAAATAATTCACCCCTCCACTTT. Its protein is CAWSADRINNSPLHF. Full variable domain (missing parts from reference TRBV30 and TRBJ1-6): SQTIHQWPATLVQPVGSPLSLECTVEGTSNPNLYWYRQAAGRGLQLLFYSVGIGQISSEVPQNLSASRPQDRQFILSSKKLLLSDSGFYLCAWSADRINNSPLHFGNGTRLTVT.

This chain uses TRBV7-9 with TRBJ1-2, with 8 bases lining up with TRBD1. The junction had 12 bases not matched to a gene; V was cut back by 5 bases and J by 7 bases. The length of the CDR3 is 15 residues. Germline CDR1 SEHNR, CDR2 FQNEAQ (reference sequence). The CDR3 nucleotides read TGTGCCAGCAGCCCCGCCTCGACAGGGGCGAGTGGCTACACCTTC. As protein: CASSPASTGASGYTF.

V gene TRBV27 combines with J gene TRBJ2-7, with 9 bases lining up with TRBD1. Losses at the gene ends were 4 bases for V and 4 bases for J; bases not matched to a gene: 8. This CDR3 comprises 15 residues. The germline V gene encodes CDR1 MNHEY and CDR2 SMNVEV (reference sequence). Here the CDR3 reads CASSSTGTGSYEQYF. CDR3 nucleotides: TGTGCCAGCAGTTCGACCGGGACAGGGAGTTACGAGCAGTACTTC.

The chain links TRBV7-9 to TRBJ2-7; D might be TRBD1 (5 bases). V gave up 5 bases and J gave up 6 bases, with 17 bases separating them. The CDR3 is 14 residues long. Germline loops: CDR1 SEHNR, CDR2 FQNEAQ (reference sequence). The CDR3 nucleotides read TGTGCCAGCAGCGCCCCCGAAGGGGCCGCCGAGCAGTACTTC. Amino acid sequence: CASSAPEGAAEQYF.

This chain connects TRBV24-1 to TRBJ2-5, with 8 bases lining up with TRBD1. V dropped 4 bases and J dropped 2; count of bases not matched to a gene: 5. Germline V gene lookup returns CDR1 KGHDR and CDR2 SFDVKD. This CDR3 comprises 15 residues. In DNA, the CDR3 is TGTGCCACCAGTGACCGAGGACAGGGACAAGAGACCCAGTACTTC. It codes for CATSDRGQGQETQYF.

The CDR3 spells CASRKQGVGETQYF. The CDR3 DNA follows: TGTGCCAGCAGGAAGCAGGGGGTAGGAGAGACCCAGTACTTC. This chain uses TRBV28 with TRBJ2-5; 7 bases are shared with TRBD1. The V and J ends lost 6 bases and 4 bases, in that order; junction bases with no gene match: 8. CDR3 size: 14 residues. Per germline, CDR1 MDHEN and CDR2 SYDVKM.

The genes are TRBV28 and TRBJ2-6; tentatively, D is TRBD2 (6 bases). Trimming took off 5 bases at V and 0 bases at J, with 8 bases between the two ends. Germline V gene lookup returns CDR1 MDHEN and CDR2 SYDVKM. This CDR3 contains 15 residues. CDR3 sequence (DNA): TGTGCCAGCAGTACCGGGGGCTCTGGGGCCAACGTCCTGACTTTC. Encoded protein: CASSTGGSGANVLTF.

The chain couples TRBV30 to TRBJ1-2; weak D call: TRBD1 (6 bases). CDR3 length equals 13 residues. Trimming left V 0 bases short and J 8 bases short, with 13 bases between. In germline, CDR1 is GTSNPN, CDR2 SVGIG (reference sequence). The CDR3 sequence is CAWSVQGPPGYTF. The CDR3 DNA reads as TGTGCCTGGAGTGTCCAGGGGCCGCCGGGCTACACCTTC.

The chain links TRBV5-6 to TRBJ2-1, with D perhaps TRBD1 (5 bases). CDR1 and CDR2 (germline): SGHDT, YYEEEE. Between the trimmed V and J ends, which lost 0 bases and 4 bases, there was a span of 8 bases. The CDR3 length is 14 residues. The CDR3 reads CASSLGTSYNEQFF. The CDR3 nucleotides are TGTGCCAGCAGCTTGGGGACATCATACAATGAGCAGTTCTTC.

This clone was recorded a few times. CDR3 in DNA: TGTGCCAGCAGTAGATTAGCGGGAGGCTACAATGAGCAGTTCTTC. This encodes CASSRLAGGYNEQFF. The V gene is TRBV6-6, the J gene TRBJ2-1, with 10 bases identical to TRBD2. CDR3 size: 15 residues. The germline gives CDR1 MNHNY, CDR2 SVGAGI (reference sequence). V lost 5 bases to trimming and J lost 3 bases; unmatched junction nucleotides: 4.

The gene calls are TRBV28 and TRBJ2-7; possible D gene TRBD1, 5 bases. Germline-derived CDR1 and CDR2 are MDHEN and SYDVKM. This CDR3 region has 16 residues. V was pared by 4 bases and J by 2 bases, with 18 bases between. CDR3 region: CASSSRRSGMAYEQYF. CDR3 nucleotide sequence: TGTGCCAGCAGTTCCCGGAGATCAGGGATGGCCTACGAGCAGTACTTC.

V is TRBV9 and J is TRBJ2-3; 16 bases are a match to TRBD2. CDR3 length equals 18 residues. V lost 6 bases, J lost 3 bases, and 10 bases stayed unmatched. Per the germline V gene, CDR1 is SGDLS and CDR2 is YYNGEE. CDR3 sequence reads: CASTPRGTSGGATDTQYF. The CDR3 nucleotides are TGTGCCAGCACCCCCCGGGGGACTAGCGGGGGGGCAACAGATACGCAGTATTTT.